This T cell receptor beta chain originates from a study of identical twins. Study-level results: While abundant cord blood beta clonotypes carried fewer insertions, memory repertoires showed no such pattern. It was possible that invariant MAIT and iNKT cells partly confounded the zero-insertion analyses.

CDR1 and CDR2 (germline): SGHRS, YFSETQ. CDR3 size: 14 residues. Trimming cost V 2 bases and J 3 bases, with 11 bases left between them. Unique molecular identifiers were present on the cDNA, and a universal primer site came from template switching. TCRdb redid the calling of the 5' RACE reads with MiXCR, one entry per CDR3 protein. The sample lists roughly 1,500,000 distinct CDR3 sequences, about 32% occurring once. Healthy Caucasians supplied all donations. Details on this clonotype: Its specificity is unknown.

Sequenced sample: cord blood. This clonotype originated in a newborn girl in good health. The chain combines TRBV5-1 with TRBJ1-2; D perhaps matches TRBD1 (5 bases). The CDR3 sequence: CASSLAGMDYGYTF. The CDR3 nucleotides read TGCGCCAGCAGCTTAGCAGGGATGGACTATGGCTACACCTTC.